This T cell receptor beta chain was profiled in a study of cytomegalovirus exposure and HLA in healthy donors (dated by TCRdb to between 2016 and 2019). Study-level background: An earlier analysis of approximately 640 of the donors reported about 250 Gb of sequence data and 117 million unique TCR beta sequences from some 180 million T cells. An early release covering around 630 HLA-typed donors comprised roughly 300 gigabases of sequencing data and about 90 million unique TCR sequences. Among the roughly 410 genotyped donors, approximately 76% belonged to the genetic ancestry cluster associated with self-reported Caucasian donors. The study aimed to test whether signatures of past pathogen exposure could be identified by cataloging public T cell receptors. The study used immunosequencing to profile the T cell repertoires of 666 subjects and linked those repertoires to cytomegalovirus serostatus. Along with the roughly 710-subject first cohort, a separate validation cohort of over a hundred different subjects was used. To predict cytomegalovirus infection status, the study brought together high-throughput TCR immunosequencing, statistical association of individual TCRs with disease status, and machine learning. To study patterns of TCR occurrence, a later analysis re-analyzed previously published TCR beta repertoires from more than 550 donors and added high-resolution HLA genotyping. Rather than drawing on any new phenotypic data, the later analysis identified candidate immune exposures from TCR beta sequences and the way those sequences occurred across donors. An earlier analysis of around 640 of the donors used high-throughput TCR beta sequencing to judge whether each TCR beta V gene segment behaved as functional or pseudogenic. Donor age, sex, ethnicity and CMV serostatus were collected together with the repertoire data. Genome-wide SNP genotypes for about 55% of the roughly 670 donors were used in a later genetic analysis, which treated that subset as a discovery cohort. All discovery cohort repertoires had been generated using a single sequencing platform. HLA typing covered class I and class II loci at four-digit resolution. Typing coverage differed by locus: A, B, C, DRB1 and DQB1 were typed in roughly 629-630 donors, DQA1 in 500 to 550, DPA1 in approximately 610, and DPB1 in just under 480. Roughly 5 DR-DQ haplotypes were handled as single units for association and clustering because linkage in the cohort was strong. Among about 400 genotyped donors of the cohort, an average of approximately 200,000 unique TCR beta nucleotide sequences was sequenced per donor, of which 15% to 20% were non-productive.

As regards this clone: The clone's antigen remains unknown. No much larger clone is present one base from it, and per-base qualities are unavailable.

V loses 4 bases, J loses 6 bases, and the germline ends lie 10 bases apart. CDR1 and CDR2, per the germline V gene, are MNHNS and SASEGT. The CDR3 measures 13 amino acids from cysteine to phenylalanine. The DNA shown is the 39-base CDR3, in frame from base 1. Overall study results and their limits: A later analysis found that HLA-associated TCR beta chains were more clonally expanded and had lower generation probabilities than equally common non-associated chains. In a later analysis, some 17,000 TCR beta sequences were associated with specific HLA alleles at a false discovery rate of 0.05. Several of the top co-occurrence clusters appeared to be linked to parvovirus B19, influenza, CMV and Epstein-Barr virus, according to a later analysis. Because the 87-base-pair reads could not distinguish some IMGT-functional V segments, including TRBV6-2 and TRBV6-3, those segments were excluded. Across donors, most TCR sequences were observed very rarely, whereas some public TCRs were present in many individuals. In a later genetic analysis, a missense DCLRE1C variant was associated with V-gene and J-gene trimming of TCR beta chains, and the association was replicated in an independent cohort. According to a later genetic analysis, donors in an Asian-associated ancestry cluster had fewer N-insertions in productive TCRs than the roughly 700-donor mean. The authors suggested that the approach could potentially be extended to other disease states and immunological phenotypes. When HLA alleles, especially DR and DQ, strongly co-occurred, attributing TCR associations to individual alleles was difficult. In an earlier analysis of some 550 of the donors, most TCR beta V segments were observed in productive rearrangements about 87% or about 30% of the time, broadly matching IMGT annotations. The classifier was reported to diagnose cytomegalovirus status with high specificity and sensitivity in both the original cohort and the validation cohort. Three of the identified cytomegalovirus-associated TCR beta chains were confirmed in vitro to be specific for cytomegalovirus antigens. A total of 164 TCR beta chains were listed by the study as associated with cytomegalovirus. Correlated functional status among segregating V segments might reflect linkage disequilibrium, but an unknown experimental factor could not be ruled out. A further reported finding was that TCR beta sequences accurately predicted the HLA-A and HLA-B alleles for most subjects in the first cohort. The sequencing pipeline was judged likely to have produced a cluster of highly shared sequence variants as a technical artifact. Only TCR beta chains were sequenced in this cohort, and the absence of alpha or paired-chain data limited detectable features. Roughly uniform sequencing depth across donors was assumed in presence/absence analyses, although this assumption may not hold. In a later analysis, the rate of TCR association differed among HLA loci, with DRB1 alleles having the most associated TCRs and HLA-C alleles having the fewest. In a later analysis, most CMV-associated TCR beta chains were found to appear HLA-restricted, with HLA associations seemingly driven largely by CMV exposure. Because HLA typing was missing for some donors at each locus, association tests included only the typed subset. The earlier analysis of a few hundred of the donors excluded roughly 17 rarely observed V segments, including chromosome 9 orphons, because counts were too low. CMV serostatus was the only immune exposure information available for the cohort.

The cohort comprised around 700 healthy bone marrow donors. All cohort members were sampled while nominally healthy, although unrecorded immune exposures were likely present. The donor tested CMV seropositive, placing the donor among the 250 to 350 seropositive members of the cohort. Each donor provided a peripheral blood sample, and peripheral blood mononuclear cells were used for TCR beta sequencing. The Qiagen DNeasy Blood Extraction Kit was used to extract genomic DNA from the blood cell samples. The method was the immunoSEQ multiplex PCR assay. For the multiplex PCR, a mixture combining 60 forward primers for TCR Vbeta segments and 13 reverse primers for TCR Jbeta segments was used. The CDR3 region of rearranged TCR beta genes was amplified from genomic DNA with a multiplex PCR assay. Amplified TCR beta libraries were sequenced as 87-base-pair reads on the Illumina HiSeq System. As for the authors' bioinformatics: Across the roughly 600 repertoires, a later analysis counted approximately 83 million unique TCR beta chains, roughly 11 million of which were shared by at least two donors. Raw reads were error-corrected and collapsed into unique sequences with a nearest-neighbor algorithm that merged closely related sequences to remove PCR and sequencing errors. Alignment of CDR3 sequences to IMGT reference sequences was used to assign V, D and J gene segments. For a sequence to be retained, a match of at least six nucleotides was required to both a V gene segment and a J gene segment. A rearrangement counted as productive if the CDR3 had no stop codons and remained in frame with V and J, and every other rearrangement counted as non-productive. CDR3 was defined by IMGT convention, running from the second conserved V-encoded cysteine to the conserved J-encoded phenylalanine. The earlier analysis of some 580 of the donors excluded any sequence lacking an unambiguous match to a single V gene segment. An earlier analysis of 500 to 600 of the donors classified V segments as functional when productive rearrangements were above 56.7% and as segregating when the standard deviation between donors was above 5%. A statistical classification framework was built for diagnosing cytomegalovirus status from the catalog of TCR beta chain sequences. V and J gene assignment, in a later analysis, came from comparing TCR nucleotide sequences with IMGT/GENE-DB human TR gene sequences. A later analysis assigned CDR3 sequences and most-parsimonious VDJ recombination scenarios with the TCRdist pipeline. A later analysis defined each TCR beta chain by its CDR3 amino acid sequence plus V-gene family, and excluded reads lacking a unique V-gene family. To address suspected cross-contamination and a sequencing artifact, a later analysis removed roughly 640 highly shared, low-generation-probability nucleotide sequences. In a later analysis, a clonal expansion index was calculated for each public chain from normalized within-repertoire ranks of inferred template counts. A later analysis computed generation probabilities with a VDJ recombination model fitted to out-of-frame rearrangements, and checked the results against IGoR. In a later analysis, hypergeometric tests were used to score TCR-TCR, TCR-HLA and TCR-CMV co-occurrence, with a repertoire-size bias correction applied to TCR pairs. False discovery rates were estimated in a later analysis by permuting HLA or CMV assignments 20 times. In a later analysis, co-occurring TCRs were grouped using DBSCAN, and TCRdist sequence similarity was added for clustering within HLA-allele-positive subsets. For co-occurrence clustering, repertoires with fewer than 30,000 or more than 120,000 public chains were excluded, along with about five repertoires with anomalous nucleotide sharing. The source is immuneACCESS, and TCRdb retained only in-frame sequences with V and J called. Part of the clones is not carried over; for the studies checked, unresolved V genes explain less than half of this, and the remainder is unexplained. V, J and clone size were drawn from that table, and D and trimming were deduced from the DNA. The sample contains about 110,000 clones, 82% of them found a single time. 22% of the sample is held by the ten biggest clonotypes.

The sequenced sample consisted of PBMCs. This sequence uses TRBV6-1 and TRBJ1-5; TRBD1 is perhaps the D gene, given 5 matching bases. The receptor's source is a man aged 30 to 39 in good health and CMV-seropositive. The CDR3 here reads CASSGQGGQPQHF. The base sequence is TGTGCCAGCAGTGGGCAGGGTGGTCAGCCCCAGCATTTT.